Below, one T cell receptor (beta chain) is given with its context. No antigen is known for it. Study-level findings and limits: Whole repertoires were not studied in the larger cohort, only one V-J beta rearrangement.

Full-length variable regions came from constant-region reverse primers plus semi-nested Nested Universal Primer A PCR. MiXCR was run by TCRdb on the 5' RACE reads, yielding one entry per CDR3 protein. The table includes about 41,000 distinct CDR3 sequences, roughly 27% detected once. Germline V gene lookup returns CDR1 SNHLY and CDR2 FYNNEI. V was shortened by 5 bases and J by 3 bases, with 23 bases between the two germline ends. The CDR3 is 19 residues long. CD4+CD45RO+CD25- cells were isolated as memory CD4+ T cells. This chain connects TRBV2 to TRBJ1-6; TRBD1 might be the D (5 bases). This TCR derives from a female donor with breast cancer. The sequencing input was memory CD4+ T cells sorted from a lymph node. Specified subset: memory CD4+ T cells, CD4+CD45RO+CD25-. This CDR3 reads CASSPGPEEVLDYNSPLHF. CDR3 DNA: TGTGCCAGCAGTCCGGGGCCAGAGGAGGTCCTGGACTATAATTCACCCCTCCACTTT.